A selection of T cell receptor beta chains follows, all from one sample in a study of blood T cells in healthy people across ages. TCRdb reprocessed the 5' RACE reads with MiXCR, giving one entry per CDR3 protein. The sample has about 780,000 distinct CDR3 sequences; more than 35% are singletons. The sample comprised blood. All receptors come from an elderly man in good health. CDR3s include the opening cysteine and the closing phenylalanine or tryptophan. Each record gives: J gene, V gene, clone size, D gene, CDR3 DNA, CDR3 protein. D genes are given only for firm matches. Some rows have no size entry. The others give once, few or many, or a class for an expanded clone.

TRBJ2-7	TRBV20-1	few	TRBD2	TGCAGTGCCAACCCACCTAGCGGGATATCCTACGAGCAGTACTTC	CSANPPSGISYEQYF
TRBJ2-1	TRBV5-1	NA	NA	TGCGCCAGCAGCTTGGGTCTGGGAAACTGCGAGCAGTTCTTC	CASSLGLGNCEQFF
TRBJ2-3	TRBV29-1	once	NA	TGCAGCGCCGTTGTGACTCCTCCTGGGGATACGCAGTATTTT	CSAVVTPPGDTQYF
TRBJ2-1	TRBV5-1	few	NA	TGCGCCAGCAGCATTAGCGGAGACTCCTACAATGAGCAGTTCTTC	CASSISGDSYNEQFF
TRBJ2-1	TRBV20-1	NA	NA	TGCAGTGCTAGAGAGGGAGCGGTATCCTACAATGAGCAGTTCTTC	CSAREGAVSYNEQFF
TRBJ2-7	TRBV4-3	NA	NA	TGCGCCAGCAGCCAAGGGGGTGCCCACGAGCAGTACTTC	CASSQGGAHEQYF
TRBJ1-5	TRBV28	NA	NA	TGTGCCAGCAGCACCCCTCGGGAAAAAGAGCATTTT	CASSTPREKEHF
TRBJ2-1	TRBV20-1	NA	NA	TGCAGTGCTCTCGGCGAGAGCTCCTACAATGAGCAGTTCTTC	CSALGESSYNEQFF
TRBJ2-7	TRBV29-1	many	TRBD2	TGCAGCGTTAGTATGGGAGGGGTGCGACACGAGCAGTACTTC	CSVSMGGVRHEQYF
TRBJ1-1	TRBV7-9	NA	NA	TGTGCCAGCAGCTCTCTTGACACTGAAGCTTTCTTT	CASSSLDTEAFF